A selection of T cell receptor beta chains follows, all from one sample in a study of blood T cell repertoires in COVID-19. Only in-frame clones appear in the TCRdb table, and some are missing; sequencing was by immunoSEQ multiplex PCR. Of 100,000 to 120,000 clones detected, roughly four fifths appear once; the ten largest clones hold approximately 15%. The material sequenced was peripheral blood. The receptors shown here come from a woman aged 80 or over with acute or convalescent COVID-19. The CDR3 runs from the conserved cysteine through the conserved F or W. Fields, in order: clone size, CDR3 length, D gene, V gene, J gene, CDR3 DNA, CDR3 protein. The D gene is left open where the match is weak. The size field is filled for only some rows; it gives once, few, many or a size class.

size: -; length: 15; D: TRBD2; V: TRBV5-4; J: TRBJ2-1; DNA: TGTGCCAGCAGCCTGACTAGCGGGACCTACAATGAGCAGTTCTTC; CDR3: CASSLTSGTYNEQFF
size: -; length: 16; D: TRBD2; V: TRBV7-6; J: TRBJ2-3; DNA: TGTGCCAGCAGCTCTCCTGGGACTAGTTTCACAGATACGCAGTATTTT; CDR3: CASSSPGTSFTDTQYF
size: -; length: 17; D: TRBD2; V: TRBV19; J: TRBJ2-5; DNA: TGTGCCAGTAGTATGGATCTACTAGCGGGAGCTGCAGAGACCCAGTACTTC; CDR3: CASSMDLLAGAAETQYF
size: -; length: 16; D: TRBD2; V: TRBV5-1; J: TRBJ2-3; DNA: TGCGCCAGCAGCGTAGGACTAGCGGATAGCACAGATACGCAGTATTTT; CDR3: CASSVGLADSTDTQYF
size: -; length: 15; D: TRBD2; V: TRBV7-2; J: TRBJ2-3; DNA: TGTGCCAGCAGCTCCAACTTAGCGGGAGCAGATACGCAGTATTTT; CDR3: CASSSNLAGADTQYF
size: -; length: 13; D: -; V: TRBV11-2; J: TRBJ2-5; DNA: TGTGCCAGCAGCTCCCCGGACAGACAGACCCAGTACTTC; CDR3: CASSSPDRQTQYF
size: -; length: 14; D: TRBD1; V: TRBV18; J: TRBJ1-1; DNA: TGTGCCAGCTCACAACTACAGGGGATCACTGAAGCTTTCTTT; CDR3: CASSQLQGITEAFF
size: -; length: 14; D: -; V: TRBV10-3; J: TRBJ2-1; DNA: TGTGCCATCAGTAGGGGTTCGTCCTACAATGAGCAGTTCTTC; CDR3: CAISRGSSYNEQFF
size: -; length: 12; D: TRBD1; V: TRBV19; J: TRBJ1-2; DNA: TGTGCCAGTAGAAAACAGGGGTTTGGCTACACCTTC; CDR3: CASRKQGFGYTF
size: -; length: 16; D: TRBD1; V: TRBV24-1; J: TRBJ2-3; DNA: TGTGCCACCAGTGATCCAGAGGGGGCGAAGGCAGATACGCAGTATTTT; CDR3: CATSDPEGAKADTQYF
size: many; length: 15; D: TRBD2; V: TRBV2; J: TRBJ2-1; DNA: TGTGCCAGCAGTCATTCAGCGGGAGAGGCCAATGAGCAGTTCTTC; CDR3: CASSHSAGEANEQFF
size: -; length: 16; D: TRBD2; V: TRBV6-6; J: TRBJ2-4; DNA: TGTGCCAGCAGTTACTATTCCGGGACTAGCGTAGGCATTCAGTACTTC; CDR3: CASSYYSGTSVGIQYF
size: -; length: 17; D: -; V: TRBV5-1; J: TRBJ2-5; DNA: TGCGCCAGCAGCTTGTCGGAGGGCCATAAGGGGAAGGAGACCCAGTACTTC; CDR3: CASSLSEGHKGKETQYF
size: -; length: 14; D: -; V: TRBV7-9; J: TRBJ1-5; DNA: TGTGCCAGCAGCTTAGGGGCAGGTCATCAGCCCCAGCATTTT; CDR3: CASSLGAGHQPQHF
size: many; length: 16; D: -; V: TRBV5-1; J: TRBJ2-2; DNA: TGCGCCAGCAGCTTGGTGGGGGGACTCAACACCGGGGAGCTGTTTTTT; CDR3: CASSLVGGLNTGELFF
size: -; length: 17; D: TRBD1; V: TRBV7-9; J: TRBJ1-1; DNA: TGTGCCAGCAGCCCTTGGACAGGGCAGGGAATGAACACTGAAGCTTTCTTT; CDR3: CASSPWTGQGMNTEAFF
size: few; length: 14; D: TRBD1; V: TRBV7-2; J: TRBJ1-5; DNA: TGTGCCAGCAGCTTGGGACAGGGGCGAGAGCCCCAGCATTTT; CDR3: CASSLGQGREPQHF
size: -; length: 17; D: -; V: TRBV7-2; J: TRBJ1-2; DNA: TGTGCCAGCAGCTTAGTTGGAGGTTCTTCAGCTAACTATGGCTACACCTTC; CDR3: CASSLVGGSSANYGYTF
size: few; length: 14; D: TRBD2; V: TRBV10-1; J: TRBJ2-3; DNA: TGCGCCAGCGCCAGCGGGAGGGTCGGAGATACGCAGTATTTT; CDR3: CASASGRVGDTQYF
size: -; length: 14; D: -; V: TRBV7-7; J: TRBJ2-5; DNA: TGTGCCAGCAGCCCGCTCGCAACGGGAGAGACCCAGTACTTC; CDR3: CASSPLATGETQYF
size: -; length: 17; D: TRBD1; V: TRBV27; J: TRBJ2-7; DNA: TGTGCCAGCAGTCCCAAAACCGGGACAGGGGGCTTCTACGAGCAGTACTTC; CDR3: CASSPKTGTGGFYEQYF
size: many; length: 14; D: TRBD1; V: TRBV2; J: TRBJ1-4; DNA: TGTGCCAGCAGTCCGACAGGGGCAGGAGAAAAACTGTTTTTT; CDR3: CASSPTGAGEKLFF
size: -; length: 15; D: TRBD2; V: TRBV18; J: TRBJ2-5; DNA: TGTGCCAGCTCAGCGGGACTAGCGGGAGTGGAGACCCAGTACTTC; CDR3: CASSAGLAGVETQYF
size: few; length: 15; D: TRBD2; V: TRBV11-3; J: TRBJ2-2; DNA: TGTGCCAGCAGCTTAGATGGGAGGGCCACCGGGGAGCTGTTTTTT; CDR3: CASSLDGRATGELFF
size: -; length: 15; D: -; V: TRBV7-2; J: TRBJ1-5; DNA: TGTGCCAGCAGCCAAAGGGGGGGGGTCAATCAGCCCCAGCATTTT; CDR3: CASSQRGGVNQPQHF
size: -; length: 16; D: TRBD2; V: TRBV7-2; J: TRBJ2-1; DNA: TGTGCCAGCAGCGCCGGACTAGCGGTCTCCTACAATGAGCAGTTCTTC; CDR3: CASSAGLAVSYNEQFF